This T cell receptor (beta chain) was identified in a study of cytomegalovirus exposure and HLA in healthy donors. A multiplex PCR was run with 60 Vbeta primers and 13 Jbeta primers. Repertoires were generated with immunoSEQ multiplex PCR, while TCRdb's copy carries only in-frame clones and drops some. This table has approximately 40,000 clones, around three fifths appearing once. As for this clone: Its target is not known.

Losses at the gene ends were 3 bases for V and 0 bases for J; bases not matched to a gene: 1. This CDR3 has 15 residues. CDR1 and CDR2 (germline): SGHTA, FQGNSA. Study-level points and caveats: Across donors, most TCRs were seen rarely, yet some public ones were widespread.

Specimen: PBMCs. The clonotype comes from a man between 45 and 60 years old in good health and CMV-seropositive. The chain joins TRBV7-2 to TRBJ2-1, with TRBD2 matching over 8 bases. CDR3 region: CASSFGLASYNEQFF. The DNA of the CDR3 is TGTGCCAGCAGCTTCGGACTAGCCTCCTACAATGAGCAGTTCTTC.